This T cell receptor beta chain was documented in a study of shared clonotypes between healthy human individuals. Findings of the study overall: Sampling was confined to blood; repertoires within tissues likely differ.

CD45RO-negative cells were positively selected for CCR7, leaving out terminally differentiated effector memory CD45RA+ cells. As concerns this clone: What it recognizes is unknown.

Sequencing used immunoSEQ multiplex PCR; TCRdb keeps in-frame clones, though not all of them. The sample records around 1.9 million clones, around 95% being singletons. Sequenced material: naive CD8+ T cells from PBMCs. This receptor was obtained from a man between 18 and 35 years old in good health. Some clones in this sample may be carry-over from other donors' samples.

DNA for the CDR3: TGTGCCAGCAGCCCGATGGACTCCCACCCGGGAGATACGCAGTATTTT. This encodes CASSPMDSHPGDTQYF. This chain links TRBV7-9 with TRBJ2-3; D perhaps matches TRBD2 (5 bases). The CDR3 contains 16 residues. In germline, CDR1 is SEHNR, CDR2 FQNEAQ (reference sequence). Trimming removed 5 bases at V and 5 bases at J, with 20 bases between.